In its sample, the clone carrying this TCR beta chain was seen many times. This may come from a read error, since a much larger clone is one base off. The data were obtained in a study of metastatic and nonmetastatic thyroid tumors. Study summary: A comparison of repertoires was made across blood and tumor or nodule tissue from malignant and benign thyroid patients.

The entire patient cohort was treatment-naive prior to thyroid surgery. From the PCR reads, TCRdb re-called clones with MiXCR. Here the sample spans more than 8,500 clones, approximately 22% being singletons. In germline, CDR1 is LNHDA, CDR2 SQIVND (reference sequence). With 8 bases removed from V and 3 bases from J, the gap between germline ends came to 25 bases. The length of the CDR3 is 17 residues. This TCR came from a female donor with papillary thyroid cancer or a benign thyroid nodule (not recorded which). Some clones in this sample may be carry-over from other donors' samples. This sequence joins TRBV19 and TRBJ1-1; a weak D match, TRBD1 (6 bases). The material sequenced was adjacent normal tissue. The CDR3 spells CASRPRDGGRLDTEAFF. The DNA of the CDR3 is TGTGCCAGTCGGCCCCGGGACGGGGGGCGTCTGGACACTGAAGCTTTCTTT.